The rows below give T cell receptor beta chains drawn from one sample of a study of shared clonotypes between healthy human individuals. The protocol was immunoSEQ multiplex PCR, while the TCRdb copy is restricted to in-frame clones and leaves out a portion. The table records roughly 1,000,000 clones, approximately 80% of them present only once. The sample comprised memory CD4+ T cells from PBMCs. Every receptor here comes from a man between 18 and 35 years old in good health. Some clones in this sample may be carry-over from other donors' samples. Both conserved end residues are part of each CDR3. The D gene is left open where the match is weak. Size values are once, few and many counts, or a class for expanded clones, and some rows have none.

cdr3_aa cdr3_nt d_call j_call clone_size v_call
CASSPGTSTDTQYF TGTGCCAGCAGCCCCGGGACTAGCACAGATACGCAGTATTTT . TRBJ2-3 . TRBV11-2
CASSLASTSEAFF TGTGCCAGCAGCTTAGCATCTACCTCTGAAGCTTTCTTT . TRBJ1-1 . TRBV7-2
CASTRTSSSVGADTQYF TGTGCCAGCACTAGGACTAGTTCGTCTGTCGGTGCAGATACGCAGTATTTT TRBD2 TRBJ2-3 . TRBV27
CASSEQGTGELFF TGCGCCAGCAGCGAACAGGGCACCGGGGAGCTGTTTTTT . TRBJ2-2 . TRBV5-1
CASRSGTGGGETQYF TGTGCCAGCAGATCCGGGACAGGGGGCGGGGAGACCCAGTACTTC TRBD1 TRBJ2-5 . TRBV2
CASIRRGATNEKLFF TGTGCCAGCATTCGTAGGGGGGCAACTAATGAAAAACTGTTTTTT . TRBJ1-4 . TRBV27
CASSQVGSILSWVEGYTF TGCGCCAGCAGCCAAGTAGGTTCCATCTTGTCCTGGGTTGAAGGCTACACCTTC . TRBJ1-2 many TRBV4-1
CASSPSPGTGELFF TGTGCCAGCAGCCCGAGTCCCGGCACCGGGGAGCTGTTTTTT . TRBJ2-2 few TRBV11-1
CSVARRLAGDEQFF TGCAGCGTTGCCCGCCGGTTAGCGGGGGATGAGCAGTTCTTC TRBD2 TRBJ2-1 . TRBV29-1
CASSKTGIDGYTF TGTGCCAGCAGTAAGACAGGGATCGATGGCTACACCTTC TRBD1 TRBJ1-2 . TRBV6-6
CSVEDRGTGGAYGYTF TGCAGCGTTGAAGATCGGGGGACAGGGGGCGCGTATGGCTACACCTTC TRBD1 TRBJ1-2 few TRBV29-1
CASSSSIMTGNTIYF TGTGCCAGCAGCTCGTCGATTATGACTGGAAACACCATATATTTT . TRBJ1-3 . TRBV7-9
CTAGGAYGYTF TGTACCGCAGGGGGCGCTTATGGCTACACCTTC TRBD1 TRBJ1-2 . TRBV28
CASSPRQGAYEQYF TGCGCCAGCAGCCCGCGACAGGGGGCCTACGAGCAGTACTTC TRBD1 TRBJ2-7 . TRBV4-1
CASKFGPTLGNTIYF TGCGCCAGCAAGTTCGGCCCTACCTTGGGAAACACCATATATTTT . TRBJ1-3 . TRBV5-1
CASSLVVQRYTDTQYF TGCGCCAGCAGCTTGGTTGTCCAGCGATACACAGATACGCAGTATTTT . TRBJ2-3 . TRBV5-1
CASSSGQGIYNEQFF TGTGCCAGCAGCTCGGGACAGGGAATCTACAATGAGCAGTTCTTC TRBD1 TRBJ2-1 . TRBV5-6
CASSWRKNQPQHF TGTGCCAGCAGCTGGAGGAAAAATCAGCCCCAGCATTTT . TRBJ1-5 . TRBV7-8
CASSSRDTTYEQYF TGTGCCAGCAGTTCCAGGGACACAACCTACGAGCAGTACTTC . TRBJ2-7 . TRBV27
CASSPTATNTGELFF TGTGCCAGCTCACCAACAGCAACGAACACCGGGGAGCTGTTTTTT . TRBJ2-2 . TRBV18
CASSWKRSRDGELFF TGTGCCAGCAGCTGGAAGAGGTCGCGGGACGGGGAGCTGTTTTTT . TRBJ2-2 once TRBV11-3
CASSLTGTGNTIYF TGTGCCAGCAGCTTAACCGGGACAGGAAACACCATATATTTT . TRBJ1-3 . TRBV13
CASSVGAGAADTQYF TGTGCCAGCAGCGTAGGCGCGGGAGCGGCAGATACGCAGTATTTT TRBD2 TRBJ2-3 . TRBV9
CATSIPGEGYTF TGTGCCACCAGCATCCCAGGGGAAGGCTACACCTTC . TRBJ1-2 . TRBV15
CAARQAGGYGYTF TGTGCCGCCCGTCAGGCGGGGGGCTATGGCTACACCTTC . TRBJ1-2 . TRBV6-5
CASRVAGGPGEQYF TGCGCCAGCAGGGTAGCGGGAGGCCCGGGCGAGCAGTACTTC TRBD2 TRBJ2-7 . TRBV5-1
CASSLTIRKDQPQHF TGTGCCAGCAGTTTAACGATCCGAAAGGATCAGCCCCAGCATTTT . TRBJ1-5 many TRBV28
CASRPLAGGSYNEQFF TGTGCCAGCAGACCATTAGCGGGAGGCTCCTACAATGAGCAGTTCTTC TRBD2 TRBJ2-1 . TRBV28
CASSLRFGREEKLFF TGTGCCAGCTCACTAAGGTTCGGCAGGGAGGAAAAACTGTTTTTT . TRBJ1-4 medium-sized TRBV18
CASSVGTGGSYYGYTF TGTGCCAGCAGCGTAGGGACAGGGGGCTCCTACTATGGCTACACCTTC TRBD1 TRBJ1-2 few TRBV9
CASSLGASWTQYF TGTGCCAGCAGCTTGGGGGCTAGTTGGACCCAGTACTTC . TRBJ2-5 few TRBV5-4
CASSLRTGSRTEAFF TGCGCCAGCAGCTTGCGAACAGGGTCGCGTACTGAAGCTTTCTTT . TRBJ1-1 . TRBV5-1
CASSGRSGRAGNEQFF TGTGCCAGCAGCGGACGTAGCGGGAGGGCCGGCAATGAGCAGTTCTTC TRBD2 TRBJ2-1 . TRBV7-2
CASSVGDSRARNTEAFF TGTGCCAGCAGCGTTGGGGACAGTCGGGCCCGGAACACTGAAGCTTTCTTT TRBD1 TRBJ1-1 . TRBV9
CASSLTGGWTDTQYF TGTGCCAGCAGCCTGACAGGGGGGTGGACTGATACGCAGTATTTT TRBD1 TRBJ2-3 . TRBV2
CSAPKDRGGGYTF TGCAGCGCACCAAAGGACAGGGGAGGTGGCTACACCTTC TRBD1 TRBJ1-2 many TRBV29-1
CASSPDRYNEQFF TGTGCCAGCAGCCCTGATCGCTACAATGAGCAGTTCTTC . TRBJ2-1 . TRBV7-3
CASRTTDRGDTGELFF TGTGCCAGCAGAACTACGGACAGGGGGGACACCGGGGAGCTGTTTTTT TRBD1 TRBJ2-2 . TRBV28
CSVEGGQDTDTQYF TGCAGCGTTGAAGGAGGACAGGACACAGATACGCAGTATTTT TRBD1 TRBJ2-3 few TRBV29-1
CASSLMEDTQYF TGTGCCAGCAGCTTAATGGAAGATACGCAGTATTTT . TRBJ2-3 . TRBV7-9
CASSPGQGVETQYF TGTGCCAGCAGTCCGGGACAGGGGGTAGAGACCCAGTACTTC TRBD1 TRBJ2-5 . TRBV2
CASSLPHGTSGTLGNEQFF TGTGCCAGCAGCTTGCCCCATGGGACTAGCGGGACCTTAGGCAATGAGCAGTTCTTC TRBD2 TRBJ2-1 . TRBV5-8
CASRKAGARYNEQFF TGTGCCAGTCGGAAAGCGGGAGCGAGATACAATGAGCAGTTCTTC TRBD2 TRBJ2-1 . TRBV19
CASSFSSRTGNTEAFF TGTGCCAGCAGTTTCTCATCGAGGACAGGGAACACTGAAGCTTTCTTT TRBD1 TRBJ1-1 . TRBV5-4
CASSLVIGTGELFF TGCGCCAGCAGCTTGGTGATTGGCACCGGGGAGCTGTTTTTT . TRBJ2-2 . TRBV5-1
CASSSSGSSYEQYF TGTGCCAGCAGTTCTAGCGGGAGTAGCTACGAGCAGTACTTC TRBD2 TRBJ2-7 . TRBV28
CASSDPPSAEAFF TGTGCCAGCAGTGACCCCCCCTCCGCTGAAGCTTTCTTT . TRBJ1-1 . TRBV6-5
CASSLRTSGSDEQFF TGCGCCAGCAGCCTGAGGACTAGCGGGAGCGATGAGCAGTTCTTC TRBD2 TRBJ2-1 . TRBV5-1
CASSLTPGQYTYNEQFF TGTGCCAGCAGCTTAACCCCCGGACAGTACACCTACAATGAGCAGTTCTTC . TRBJ2-1 few TRBV7-8
CASSFMPNTQGAITEAFF TGTGCCAGCAGTTTTATGCCCAACACACAGGGGGCTATCACTGAAGCTTTCTTT TRBD1 TRBJ1-1 . TRBV28
CASSYKYGGEQYF TGTGCCAGCAGTTACAAATATGGGGGCGAGCAGTACTTC . TRBJ2-7 . TRBV6-5
CASSLDSQSYEQYF TGTGCCAGCAGCTTAGACTCTCAATCCTACGAGCAGTACTTC . TRBJ2-7 few TRBV7-2
CASSPPATRPQYF TGTGCCAGCTCACCACCGGCGACCCGACCCCAGTACTTC . TRBJ2-5 many TRBV18